Given below is one TCR beta chain in context. Its target is unknown. The sample originates from a study of cytomegalovirus exposure and HLA in healthy donors. General observations from the study: The authors later linked a missense DCLRE1C variant to TCR beta V- and J-gene trimming. Association with HLA alleles at 0.05 false discovery rate was found for around 17,000 TCR beta sequences in a later analysis. HLA restriction was apparent for most CMV-associated TCR beta chains in a later analysis. A cluster of highly shared sequence variants was likely a sequencing artifact.

13 Jbeta primers and 60 Vbeta primers were used for the PCR. Assay: immunoSEQ multiplex PCR; the TCRdb copy retains only in-frame clones and omits some. The table includes around 130,000 clones, 55% to 75% detected once. CDR3 size: 13 residues. The germline V gene has CDR1 LNHDA and CDR2 SQIVND (reference sequence). The junction had 6 bases not matched to a gene; V was cut back by 8 bases and J by 8 bases. The chain links TRBV19 to TRBJ2-1; 10 bases map to TRBD2. The TCR originated in a man younger than 40 in good health and CMV-seropositive. The sample taken for sequencing was PBMCs. The DNA for the CDR3 is TGTGCCAGTTCTAGCGGGAGTCAGTATGAGCAGTTCTTC. Translating gives CASSSGSQYEQFF.